The 22 T cell receptor beta chains reported below all come from one sample, sequenced in a study of blood T cell repertoires in COVID-19 (TCRdb year 2020). Library preparation used the immunoSEQ multiplex PCR assay. TCRdb limited this immuneACCESS table to in-frame rearrangements with V and J called. A share of clones is missing; checked studies link under half to unresolved V genes, and the rest is unexplained. In this sample the table shows 200,000 or so clones, around 81% of which occur a single time. The top ten constitute 2% to 2.5% of the sample. The sequencing sample was made of peripheral blood. These receptors were obtained from a woman aged 55-70 years with acute or convalescent COVID-19.

This chain connects TRBV7-9 to TRBJ1-1, with D possibly being TRBD1 (6 bases). The CDR3 contains 13 residues. Germline V gives CDR1 SEHNR, CDR2 FQNEAQ (reference sequence). V was clipped by 6 bases and J by 1 base, with 9 bases between them. CDR3: CASSIQGNTEAFF. In DNA form, the CDR3 reads TGTGCCAGCAGTATACAGGGGAACACTGAAGCTTTCTTT.

The V and J genes are TRBV5-4 and TRBJ1-4, with TRBD1 matching 8 bases. Per the germline V gene, CDR1 is SGHNT and CDR2 is YYREEE (reference sequence). The CDR3 extends over 15 amino acids. V lost 2 bases and J lost 7; bases outside the gene matches: 7. CDR3 sequence (DNA): TGTGCCAGCAGCTTAAGGACAGGGTCATCTGAAAAACTGTTTTTT. This gives the protein CASSLRTGSSEKLFF.

The chain has TRBV6-5 and TRBJ1-1; TRBD1 might be the D (5 bases). This CDR3 region has 12 residues. Germline CDR1 MNHEY, CDR2 SVGAGI. V lost 8 bases to trimming and J lost 1 base, with 8 bases between them. The CDR3 DNA sequence: TGTGCCAGCGGGAGGGGGAACACTGAAGCTTTCTTT. Amino acid sequence: CASGRGNTEAFF.

As regards this clone: Within the sample, other DNA sequences also encode this same CDR3. The chain uses TRBV7-9 and TRBJ2-7; D is possibly TRBD2 (5 bases). Germline assignment: CDR1 SEHNR and CDR2 FQNEAQ (reference sequence). V was clipped by 4 bases and J by 2 bases, with 9 bases between them. The CDR3 runs to 13 residues. CDR3 bases: TGTGCCAGCAGCTCAGGACTTACCTACGAGCAGTACTTC. Protein product: CASSSGLTYEQYF.

This clone came up once. The CDR3, as DNA: TGTGCCAGCTCACTGGCGGCGGGGAGGTATTCACCCCTCCACTTT. This translates into CASSLAAGRYSPLHF. V and J are TRBV18 and TRBJ1-6; the D is unclear. Germline V gene lookup returns CDR1 KGHSH and CDR2 LQKENI. V was clipped by 4 bases and J by 8 bases, with 15 bases between them. The length of the CDR3 is 15 residues.

In DNA, the CDR3 is TGTGCCAGCAGCTGGAGCTCCTACGAGCAGTACTTC. This gives the protein CASSWSSYEQYF. This chain joins TRBV7-8 and TRBJ2-7; D uncertain. V was shortened by 4 bases and J by 0 bases, with 4 bases between the two germline ends. The CDR3 totals 12 residues. The germline CDR1 and CDR2 sequences are SGHVS and FQNEAQ.

This clone was counted once. The CDR3 spells CASSQIGGTEAFF. CDR3 DNA sequence: TGTGCCAGCAGCCAGATTGGTGGTACTGAAGCTTTCTTT. The chain couples TRBV11-2 to TRBJ1-1; D is unresolved. Germline CDR1 is SGHAT and CDR2 is FQNNGV. This CDR3 region has 13 residues. With 5 bases removed from V and 5 bases from J, the gap between germline ends came to 12 bases.

The V call is TRBV2, the J call TRBJ2-7; 8 bases agree with TRBD1. Germline V gives CDR1 SNHLY, CDR2 FYNNEI. This CDR3 comprises 15 residues. V trimming: 3 bases; J trimming: 9 bases; junction bases outside the gene matches: 13. The CDR3: CASSDLATGVGVQYF. Written as DNA, the CDR3 is TGTGCCAGCAGTGATTTGGCGACAGGGGTCGGTGTGCAGTACTTC.

The chain is built from TRBV28 and TRBJ1-6; D might be TRBD1 (6 bases). V dropped 3 bases and J dropped 5 bases, with 11 bases sitting between them. This CDR3 region has 15 residues. The germline V gene has CDR1 MDHEN and CDR2 SYDVKM. The CDR3 region is CASSLGAGDNSPLHF. CDR3 sequence (DNA): TGTGCCAGCAGTTTGGGGGCAGGGGATAATTCACCCCTCCACTTT.

This clone was detected only a few times. The chain recombines TRBV6-5 with TRBJ1-2; a weak D match, TRBD1 (5 bases). Germline CDR1 reads MNHEY; CDR2 reads SVGAGI. This CDR3 has 14 residues. The V and J ends lost 5 bases and 5 bases respectively, with 15 bases between them. The chain's CDR3 is CASSRTLGPYGYTF. The CDR3 coding sequence is TGTGCCAGCAGTCGCACCTTGGGGCCATATGGCTACACCTTC.

This rearrangement joins TRBV28 to TRBJ1-6, with D possibly TRBD1 on 6 matching bases. Trimming removed 4 bases at V and 7 bases at J, with 14 bases between. The CDR3 is 15 amino acids. Germline V lookup: CDR1 MDHEN, CDR2 SYDVKM. CDR3 sequence: CASSSQGNGNSPLHF. DNA of the CDR3: TGTGCCAGCAGTTCCCAGGGGAACGGCAATTCACCCCTCCACTTT.

The rearrangement uses TRBV6-5 and TRBJ2-1; perhaps TRBD2 as D (6 bases). The CDR3 has 16 amino acids. The germline V and J ends were trimmed by 1 base and 4 bases, with 14 bases remaining between them. Germline CDR1 MNHEY, CDR2 SVGAGI. As DNA, the CDR3 is TGTGCCAGCAGTTACTACTCCGGGACTGGGTACAATGAGCAGTTCTTC. Amino acid sequence: CASSYYSGTGYNEQFF.

V is TRBV2 and J is TRBJ2-2; 9 nucleotides align to TRBD1. Per germline, CDR1 SNHLY and CDR2 FYNNEI. V trimming: 4 bases; J trimming: 2 bases; junction bases outside the gene matches: 5. The CDR3 has 16 amino acids. The CDR3 reads CASSGWTGVNTGELFF. CDR3 DNA sequence: TGTGCCAGCAGTGGTTGGACAGGGGTCAACACCGGGGAGCTGTTTTTT.

This chain uses TRBV11-2 with TRBJ2-3; TRBD2 is a possible D gene (6 bases). CDR1 is SGHAT, CDR2 FQNNGV, per germline. The CDR3 totals 14 residues. The V and J ends lost 0 bases and 12 bases respectively, with 16 bases between them. CDR3 in DNA: TGTGCCAGCAGCTTAGAGGCCGTCGGCGGGGAACAGTATTTT. Translating it yields CASSLEAVGGEQYF.

A single count supports this clone. The V and J genes are TRBV23-1 and TRBJ2-7, with D hard to call. TRBV23-1 is treated as an ORF (open reading frame) with a function not yet certain. V lost 3 bases to trimming and J lost 7 bases, with 22 bases between them. The CDR3 contains 16 residues. The CDR3 DNA reads TGCGCCAGCAGTCACCCCGGCAGGTCCCTACTTGGTGAGCAGTACTTC. Amino acids: CASSHPGRSLLGEQYF.

The chain joins TRBV12-3 or TRBV12-4 to TRBJ2-5; D gene unclear. The V gene lost 5 bases and the J gene lost 5 bases, with 9 bases spanning the gap. The CDR3 contains 12 residues. CDR3 in DNA: TGTGCCAGCAGTCTCCTCGGGGAGACCCAGTACTTC. This codes for CASSLLGETQYF.

This chain uses TRBV7-8 with TRBJ2-7, with TRBD2 identical over 8 bases. The CDR3 is 14 residues long. V was pared by 8 bases and J by 2 bases, with 8 bases of the junction left unmatched. Germline CDR1 is SGHVS and CDR2 is FQNEAQ. CDR3 amino acids: CASQTSEKTYEQYF. In DNA form, the CDR3 reads TGTGCCAGCCAGACTAGCGAAAAGACCTACGAGCAGTACTTC.

The chain couples TRBV19 to TRBJ1-5, with 8 nucleotides matching TRBD1. CDR3 length: 17 amino acids. Germline V gene sequence: CDR1 LNHDA, CDR2 SQIVND (reference sequence). J lost 0 bases, V lost 5 bases, and 9 bases had no gene match. CDR3 DNA: TGTGCCAGTAGTTCAAGGACAGGGCTTTATAGCAATCAGCCCCAGCATTTT. Translated: CASSSRTGLYSNQPQHF.

This chain uses TRBV29-1 with TRBJ2-7; the match to TRBD2 covers 13 bases. This CDR3 is built from 13 residues. The V and J ends lost 8 bases and 6 bases, in that order; junction bases with no gene match: 7. Per the germline V gene, CDR1 is SQVTM and CDR2 is ANQGSEA. The CDR3 loop reads CSTRTSGGGEQYF. CDR3 in DNA: TGCAGCACCAGGACTAGCGGGGGTGGCGAGCAGTACTTC.

Concerning this clone itself: Distinct nucleotide sequences in the sample also encode this CDR3. The V call is TRBV7-2, the J call TRBJ2-7; TRBD2 is a possible D gene (6 bases). Per the germline V gene, CDR1 is SGHTA and CDR2 is FQGNSA. This CDR3 is 13 amino acids long. V lost 5 bases and J 4 bases, leaving 12 bases between the germline ends. The CDR3 region is CASSPGTGYEQYF. CDR3 nucleotide sequence: TGTGCCAGCAGCCCCGGGACTGGGTACGAGCAGTACTTC.

The chain employs TRBV2 and TRBJ1-4; D may be TRBD1 (5 bases). V lost 0 bases and J 3 bases, leaving 11 bases between the germline ends. The length of the CDR3 is 16 residues. Germline V gene sequence: CDR1 SNHLY, CDR2 FYNNEI. This CDR3 is CASSEALGAANEKLFF. The CDR3 DNA sequence: TGTGCCAGCAGTGAAGCGTTAGGGGCAGCTAATGAAAAACTGTTTTTT.

The chain uses TRBV7-9 and TRBJ2-5; the D gene is possibly TRBD1 (5 bases). The CDR3 length is 15 residues. V lost 2 bases to trimming and J lost 0 bases, with 10 bases between them. CDR1 is SEHNR and CDR2 is FQNEAQ in the germline V gene (reference sequence). CDR3 loop: CASSLRGGDQETQYF. CDR3 sequence (DNA): TGTGCCAGCAGCTTAAGGGGCGGAGACCAAGAGACCCAGTACTTC.